This T cell receptor (beta chain) is from a study of blood T cell repertoires in COVID-19. Study details: Samples representing acute and convalescent COVID-19 were sourced from the United States, Italy and Spain. PBMCs, B-cell-depleted T cells, or T cells were the source of the cDNA or gDNA that made up the material.

The CDR3 sequence is 15 residues long. Original processing methods: The assay estimated nucleated cells by amplifying reference gene primers. The protocol was immunoSEQ multiplex PCR, while the TCRdb copy is restricted to in-frame clones and leaves out a portion. Clone size and V and J calls were adopted from that table, with D and trimming inferred from the DNA. The sample lists roughly 150,000 clones; roughly 85% were seen once. The sequence derives from a human donor in a cohort sampled during active COVID-19. What was sequenced was peripheral blood. The rearrangement links TRBV12-2 to TRBJ2-5; TRBD2 is taken as the D call from the table, unchecked against the DNA. TRBV12-2 has pseudogene status. As DNA, the CDR3 is TGTGCAAGTCGCTTAGACTGGCCAGCGGGGGAGACCCAGTACTTC. Its translation is CASRLDWPAGETQYF.